Following are 11 T cell receptor beta chains from one sample sequenced in a study of lymphopenia after photon versus proton radiotherapy. TCRdb keeps only in-frame clones here, not all; method: immunoSEQ multiplex PCR. Of about 160,000 clones listed, about nine tenths are singletons. Here the sequenced sample was peripheral blood, taken from a patient treated with photon-based radiotherapy. These TCRs come from a man in his forties or fifties with gastric cancer.

The chain has TRBV11-2 and TRBJ2-1; D not certain. CDR3 length equals 12 residues. Trimming removed 5 bases from V and 8 bases from J, with 10 bases in between. The V gene's germline CDR1 is SGHAT and CDR2 FQNNGV. CDR3: CASSPHVDEQFF. The DNA for the CDR3 is TGTGCCAGCAGCCCCCATGTGGATGAGCAGTTCTTC.

The genes are TRBV6-1 and TRBJ2-2; 8 nucleotides align to TRBD1. J was trimmed by 1 base and V by 6 bases; bases with no gene match: 1. CDR3 length: 14 amino acids. From germline, CDR1 is MNHNS and CDR2 SASEGT. CDR3 residues: CASRGTGNTGELFF. CDR3 sequence (DNA): TGTGCCAGCAGAGGGACAGGGAACACCGGGGAGCTGTTTTTT.

The V gene is TRBV5-1, the J gene TRBJ2-1; no clear D gene. CDR1 is SGHRS and CDR2 is YFSETQ in the germline V gene. CDR3 length: 13 residues. The V end was cut by 6 bases, the J end by 8 bases, with 15 bases between. CDR3 loop: CASKFGPTDEQFF. The CDR3 coding sequence is TGCGCCAGCAAATTTGGACCCACCGATGAGCAGTTCTTC.

This rearrangement joins TRBV5-1 to TRBJ1-1; D gene uncertain. Trimming shortened V by 0 bases and J by 0 bases, and 6 bases separated the two germline ends. Germline lookup yields CDR1 SGHRS and CDR2 YFSETQ. This CDR3 region has 14 residues. The CDR3 loop reads CASSLDVMNTEAFF. Here the CDR3 DNA reads TGCGCCAGCAGCTTGGACGTAATGAACACTGAAGCTTTCTTT.

This clone appeared many times. The chain combines TRBV7-2 with TRBJ1-2; TRBD1 matches 7 bases. The CDR3 extends over 16 amino acids. Germline lookup yields CDR1 SGHTA and CDR2 FQGNSA. J lost 6 bases, V lost 1 base, and 11 bases had no gene match. CDR3 in amino acids: CASSLDPSSRGDGYTF. The CDR3 DNA sequence: TGTGCCAGCAGCTTAGATCCGAGTTCCAGGGGGGATGGCTACACCTTC.

The chain employs TRBV5-1 and TRBJ1-2; D perhaps matches TRBD1 (5 bases). CDR3 size: 15 residues. Germline assignment: CDR1 SGHRS and CDR2 YFSETQ. Between the trimmed V and J ends, which lost 4 bases and 3 bases, there was a span of 16 bases. In nucleotides, the CDR3 is TGCGCCAGCAGCCCCGCTCGGGGGTCTTACTATGGCTACACCTTC. Translation: CASSPARGSYYGYTF. Full variable domain (outside the CDR3, taken from reference TRBV5-1 and TRBJ1-2): KAGVTQTPRYLIKTRGQQVTLSCSPISGHRSVSWYQQTPGQGLQFLFEYFSETQRNKGNFPGRFSGRQFSNSRSEMNVSTLELGDSALYLCASSPARGSYYGYTFGSGTRLTVV.

This CDR3 is CAWRRTSGREQFF. The CDR3 region has the DNA TGTGCCTGGAGAAGAACTAGCGGGAGAGAGCAGTTCTTC. J is TRBJ2-1 and V is TRBV30; 11 bases match TRBD2. Germline V gives CDR1 GTSNPN, CDR2 SVGIG (reference sequence). CDR3 length: 13 amino acids. After removal of 3 bases from V and 10 bases from J, the junction contained 5 bases not matched to a gene.

This clone was seen only once. The chain joins TRBV14 to TRBJ2-3; 7 bases map to TRBD2. The CDR3 spans 15 residues. The junction had 8 bases not matched to a gene; V was cut back by 5 bases and J by 3 bases. Germline V gene sequence: CDR1 SGHDN, CDR2 FVKESK. For the CDR3, the DNA is TGTGCCAGCAGCTTCGGGAGGATTGGAACAGATACGCAGTATTTT. Its translation is CASSFGRIGTDTQYF.

J is TRBJ2-3 and V is TRBV7-2; D gene unclear. V shed 5 bases and J shed 5 bases, with 14 bases lying between them. The germline V gene encodes CDR1 SGHTA and CDR2 FQGNSA. This CDR3 spans 14 amino acids. The DNA of the CDR3 is TGTGCCAGCAGCCCCCGACTCCTGAGAGATACGCAGTATTTT. Amino acids: CASSPRLLRDTQYF.

The chain employs TRBV7-9 and TRBJ2-1; tentatively, D is TRBD2 (5 bases). The CDR3 loop spans 14 amino acids. Per germline, CDR1 SEHNR and CDR2 FQNEAQ (reference sequence). V dropped 5 bases and J dropped 8 bases, with 16 bases sitting between them. CDR3 sequence: CASSLGLTRDEQFF. CDR3 nucleotide sequence: TGTGCCAGCAGCCTCGGACTCACTCGGGATGAGCAGTTCTTC.

The chain couples TRBV5-1 to TRBJ1-1; D call uncertain. The CDR3 has 15 amino acids. V was trimmed by 0 bases and J by 0 bases, leaving 9 bases between them. Per germline, CDR1 SGHRS and CDR2 YFSETQ. DNA of the CDR3: TGCGCCAGCAGCTTGGAAGGGAGCATGAACACTGAAGCTTTCTTT. This sequence encodes CASSLEGSMNTEAFF.